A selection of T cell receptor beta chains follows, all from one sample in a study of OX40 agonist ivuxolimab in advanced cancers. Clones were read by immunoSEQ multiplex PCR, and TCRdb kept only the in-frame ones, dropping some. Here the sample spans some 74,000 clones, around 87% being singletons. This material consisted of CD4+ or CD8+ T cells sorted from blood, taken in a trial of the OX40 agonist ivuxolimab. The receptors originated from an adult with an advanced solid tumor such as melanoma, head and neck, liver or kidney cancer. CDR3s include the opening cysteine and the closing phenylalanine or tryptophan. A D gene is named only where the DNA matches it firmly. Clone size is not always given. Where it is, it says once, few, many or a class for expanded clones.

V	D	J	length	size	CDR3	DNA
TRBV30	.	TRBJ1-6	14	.	CAWSVEVYNSPLHF	TGTGCCTGGAGTGTTGAGGTTTATAATTCACCCCTCCACTTT
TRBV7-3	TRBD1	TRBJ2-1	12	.	CASSGTANEQFF	TGTGCCAGCAGCGGGACAGCTAATGAGCAGTTCTTC
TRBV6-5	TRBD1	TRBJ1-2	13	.	CASSGTGDYGYTF	TGTGCCAGCAGCGGGACAGGGGACTATGGCTACACCTTC
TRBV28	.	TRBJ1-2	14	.	CASSWSTGMDGYTF	TGTGCCAGCAGCTGGAGCACAGGGATGGATGGCTACACCTTC
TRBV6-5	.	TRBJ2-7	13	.	CASSTYLSYEQYF	TGTGCCAGCAGTACCTACCTTTCCTACGAGCAGTACTTC
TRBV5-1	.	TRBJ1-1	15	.	CASSLQGGSNTEAFF	TGCGCCAGCAGCTTGCAGGGCGGGAGTAACACTGAAGCTTTCTTT
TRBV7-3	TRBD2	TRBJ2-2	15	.	CASSLGGLDTGELFF	TGTGCCAGCAGCTTGGGAGGGCTGGACACCGGGGAGCTGTTTTTT
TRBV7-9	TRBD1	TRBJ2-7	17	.	CASSLVSIQDRDYEQYF	TGTGCCAGCAGCTTAGTATCTATCCAGGACAGGGACTACGAGCAGTACTTC
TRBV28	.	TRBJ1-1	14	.	CASSFRVRNTEAFF	TGTGCCAGCAGTTTCCGGGTAAGGAACACTGAAGCTTTCTTT
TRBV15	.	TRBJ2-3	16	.	CATRGGVDSRTDTQYF	TGTGCCACCAGAGGAGGGGTGGACAGCCGCACAGATACGCAGTATTTT
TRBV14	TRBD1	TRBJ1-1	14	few	CASSNRDRDTEAFF	TGTGCCAGCAGCAACCGGGACAGGGACACTGAAGCTTTCTTT
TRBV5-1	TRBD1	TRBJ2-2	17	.	CASSSSRGGAGVGELFF	TGCGCCAGCAGCTCGAGCAGAGGGGGCGCAGGGGTCGGGGAGCTGTTTTTT
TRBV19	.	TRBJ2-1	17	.	CASSDPLALGGGNEQFF	TGTGCCAGTAGTGACCCACTAGCCCTGGGGGGTGGAAATGAGCAGTTCTTC
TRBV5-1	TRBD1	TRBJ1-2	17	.	CASSLFSSGTGGYGYTF	TGCGCCAGCAGCTTGTTTTCATCCGGGACAGGGGGCTATGGCTACACCTTC
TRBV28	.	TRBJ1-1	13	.	CASIITGETEAFF	TGTGCCAGCATAATAACCGGGGAGACTGAAGCTTTCTTT
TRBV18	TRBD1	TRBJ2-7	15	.	CASSPKLQGDYEQYF	TGTGCCAGCTCACCAAAGTTACAGGGGGACTACGAGCAGTACTTC
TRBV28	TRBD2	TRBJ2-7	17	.	CASSSPSTSGRSYEQYF	TGTGCCAGCAGTTCCCCCTCGACTAGCGGCCGCTCCTACGAGCAGTACTTC
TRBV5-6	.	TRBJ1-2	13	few	CASSLTGPHGYTF	TGTGCCAGCAGCTTAACAGGACCCCATGGCTACACCTTC
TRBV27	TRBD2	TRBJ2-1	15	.	CASTPRLAGYNEQFF	TGTGCCAGCACCCCGAGACTAGCGGGGTACAATGAGCAGTTCTTC
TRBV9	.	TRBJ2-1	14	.	CASSLASPYNEQFF	TGTGCCAGCAGCCTGGCGAGCCCCTACAATGAGCAGTTCTTC
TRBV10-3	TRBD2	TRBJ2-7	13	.	CAISRTSGSEQYF	TGTGCCATCAGCCGGACTAGCGGCAGCGAGCAGTACTTC
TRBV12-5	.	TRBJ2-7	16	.	CASGLGSGHYLHEQYF	TGTGCTAGTGGCTTGGGGTCGGGACATTACCTTCACGAGCAGTACTTC
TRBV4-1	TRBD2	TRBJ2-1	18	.	CASSPTDGGLARNNEQFF	TGCGCCAGCAGCCCCACAGACGGGGGACTAGCGAGAAACAATGAGCAGTTCTTC
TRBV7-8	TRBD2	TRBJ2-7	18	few	CASSLGTPGLAASYEQYF	TGTGCCAGCAGCTTGGGAACTCCGGGACTAGCGGCCTCCTACGAGCAGTACTTC
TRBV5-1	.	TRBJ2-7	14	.	CASSLATGSYEQYF	TGCGCCAGCAGCTTGGCTACAGGGAGCTACGAGCAGTACTTC
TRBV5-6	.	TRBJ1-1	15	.	CASSPGHLLNTEAFF	TGTGCCAGCAGCCCCGGACATTTGCTGAACACTGAAGCTTTCTTT
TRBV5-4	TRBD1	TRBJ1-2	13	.	CASSETGYYGYTF	TGTGCCAGCAGCGAGACAGGGTACTATGGCTACACCTTC
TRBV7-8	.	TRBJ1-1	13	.	CASILRGGIEAFF	TGTGCCAGCATACTTAGGGGAGGGATTGAAGCTTTCTTT
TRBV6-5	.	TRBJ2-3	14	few	CASSYGEGTDTQYF	TGTGCCAGCAGTTACGGAGAGGGCACAGATACGCAGTATTTT
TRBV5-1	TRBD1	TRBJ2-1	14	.	CASRPGQGGNEQFF	TGCGCCAGCAGACCCGGACAGGGGGGCAATGAGCAGTTCTTC
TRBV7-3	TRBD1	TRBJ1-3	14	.	CASSLGQIGNTIYF	TGTGCCAGCAGCCTGGGACAGATTGGAAACACCATATATTTT